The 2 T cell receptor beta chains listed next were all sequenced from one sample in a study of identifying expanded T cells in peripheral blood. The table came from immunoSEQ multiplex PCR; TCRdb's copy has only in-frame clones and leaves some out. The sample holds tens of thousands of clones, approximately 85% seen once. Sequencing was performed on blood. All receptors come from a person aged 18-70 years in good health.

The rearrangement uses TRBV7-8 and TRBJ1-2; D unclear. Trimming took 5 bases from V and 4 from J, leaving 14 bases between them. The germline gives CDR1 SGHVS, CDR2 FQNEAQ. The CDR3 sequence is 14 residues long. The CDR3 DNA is TGTGCCAGCAGCCATGACCCGTCTGGCTATGGCTACACCTTC. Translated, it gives CASSHDPSGYGYTF.

This chain's CDR3 is CASSPSGRAINEQFF. CDR3 nucleotide sequence: TGTGCCAGCTCCCCCAGCGGGAGGGCCATCAATGAGCAGTTCTTC. This rearrangement joins TRBV18 to TRBJ2-1; 10 bases map to TRBD2. Germline V gene sequence: CDR1 KGHSH, CDR2 LQKENI. The CDR3 loop spans 15 amino acids. Trimming removed 6 bases from V and 6 bases from J; junction bases left unmatched: 8.